Below, one T cell receptor (beta chain) is given with its context. No antigen is known for it. At one of its ends the junction is not consistent with the germline gene, which may arise from a read error. The source of the sample is a study of regulatory T cells in long-lasting Graves disease. Whole-study context: Treatment with antithyroid drugs for over 5 years, together with positive TSH receptor antibodies, meant persistent Graves' disease.

Time point given: persistent/refractory GD, antithyroid drugs over 5 years with positive TRAb. Construction of the TCR library relied on RNA isolated from PBMCs. Arm-PCR of CDR3 regions and iRepertoire HTBI primers were the basis on which TCR beta libraries were built. TCRdb re-called the multiplex PCR reads through MiXCR, storing one row per CDR3 protein. This sample has about 460,000 distinct CDR3 sequences, with around a fifth found just once. Study outcomes and limitations: TCR diversity was lower in persistent than newly diagnosed Graves' disease.

The CDR3 totals 15 residues. Germline CDR1 is LGHDT and CDR2 is YNNKEL (reference sequence). The sequencing used peripheral blood mononuclear cells (PBMCs), collected when the disease was refractory, from a patient treated with antithyroid drugs. The receptor's source is a female donor with Graves disease. The chain links TRBV3-1 to TRBJ2-7, with D unclear. The CDR3 nucleotides are TGTGCCAGCAGTCAAGAGATACAGTTTCCCTACGAGCAGTACTTC. The encoded protein is CASSQEIQFPYEQYF.